Shown below are 13 T cell receptor beta chains from a single sample sequenced in a study of T cell changes during pregnancy in multiple sclerosis. Sequencing used immunoSEQ multiplex PCR; TCRdb keeps in-frame clones, though not all of them. The repertoire includes about 36,000 clones, 70% to 90% of them detected once, and about 10% sits in the top ten. Sequences were derived from CD8+ T cells from peripheral blood mononuclear cells, sampled in the third trimester of pregnancy. These receptors were obtained from a female donor with multiple sclerosis, enrolled in a pregnancy study.

This chain links TRBV28 with TRBJ1-2, with D hard to call. CDR3 size: 13 residues. Trimming took 4 bases from V and 4 from J, leaving 10 bases between them. CDR1 and CDR2 from the germline V gene are MDHEN and SYDVKM. The CDR3 is CASSYKRSYGYTF. The CDR3 DNA follows: TGTGCCAGCAGTTACAAACGGAGCTATGGCTACACCTTC.

The rearrangement joins TRBV6-5 to TRBJ1-2; 7 bases are shared with TRBD1. The CDR3 extends over 12 amino acids. V lost 6 bases and J lost 6; bases outside the gene matches: 4. Per germline, CDR1 MNHEY and CDR2 SVGAGI. The CDR3 DNA reads as TGTGCCAGCAGCAAGGGGGCAAATGGCTACACCTTC. It yields the protein CASSKGANGYTF.

Details on this clone: It may be a read error: a sequence one base away is much more abundant. Other DNA variants within this sample encode the same CDR3. The genes are TRBV9 and TRBJ2-2, with a tentative D call TRBD2 (7 bases). The CDR3 contains 15 residues. V gave up 3 bases and J gave up 5 bases, with 14 bases separating them. Germline V lookup: CDR1 SGDLS, CDR2 YYNGEE. The CDR3 spells CASSEAGQGTGELFF. The CDR3 DNA reads TGTGCCAGCAGCGAAGCGGGGCAGGGGACCGGGGAGCTGTTTTTT.

The chain has TRBV27 and TRBJ2-5; perhaps TRBD1 as D (5 bases). There are 13 residues in the CDR3. Germline V CDR1 and CDR2: MNHEY, SMNVEV (reference sequence). Deletions cut 6 bases from V and 3 bases from J, with 11 bases between. In DNA, the CDR3 is TGTGCCAGCAGGCTACCAGGGAAAGAGACCCAGTACTTC. Protein sequence: CASRLPGKETQYF.

The rearrangement links TRBV7-9 to TRBJ2-1; D gene uncertain. Germline assignment: CDR1 SEHNR and CDR2 FQNEAQ (reference sequence). V lost 1 base and J lost 6, with 7 bases in between. The CDR3 consists of 13 residues. CDR3 sequence reads: CASSLELLNEQFF. The CDR3 region has the DNA TGTGCCAGCAGCTTAGAACTCCTCAATGAGCAGTTCTTC. The full variable domain, its missing parts supplied by reference TRBV7-9 and TRBJ2-1, is DTGVSQNPRHKITKRGQNVTFRCDPISEHNRLYWYRQTLGQGPEFLTYFQNEAQLEKSRLLSDRFSAERPKGSFSTLEIQRTEQGDSAMYLCASSLELLNEQFFGPGTRLTVL.

This chain connects TRBV7-9 to TRBJ2-3, with 10 bases aligning to TRBD2. The V gene end was trimmed by 5 bases and the J gene end by 2 bases; junction bases not matched to a gene: 13. The CDR3 has 18 amino acids. Germline-derived CDR1 and CDR2 are SEHNR and FQNEAQ (reference sequence). The CDR3 is CASSQGLAGDPHTDTQYF. In nucleotides, the CDR3 is TGTGCCAGCAGCCAGGGGCTAGCGGGAGACCCACACACAGATACGCAGTATTTT.

This chain links TRBV10-2 with TRBJ1-1, with D unresolved. V shed 2 bases and J shed 2 bases, with 3 bases lying between them. Per germline, CDR1 WSHSY and CDR2 SAAADI. This CDR3 has 12 residues. CDR3 bases: TGCGCCAGCAGTGAGATAAACACTGAAGCTTTCTTT. Protein sequence: CASSEINTEAFF.

The gene calls are TRBV7-9 and TRBJ2-1; 8 positions match TRBD2. V lost 5 bases to trimming and J lost 8 bases; unmatched junction nucleotides: 14. Per the germline V gene, CDR1 is SEHNR and CDR2 is FQNEAQ (reference sequence). This CDR3 has 16 residues. The CDR3 sequence: CASSRRPSGGPDEQFF. The CDR3 nucleotides are TGTGCCAGCAGCCGAAGGCCCTCGGGGGGGCCCGATGAGCAGTTCTTC.

The chain joins TRBV7-9 to TRBJ2-3; a weak D match, TRBD2 (7 bases). Per the germline V gene, CDR1 is SEHNR and CDR2 is FQNEAQ (reference sequence). V lost 5 bases and J lost 5, with 14 bases in between. This CDR3 is 14 amino acids long. The CDR3 spells CASSPRGAGDTQYF. The CDR3 DNA is TGTGCCAGCAGCCCCCGGGGGGCTGGAGATACGCAGTATTTT.

V is TRBV7-2 and J is TRBJ2-7, with D perhaps TRBD2 (7 bases). The CDR3 is 14 amino acids. Trimming shortened V by 4 bases and J by 2 bases, and 12 bases separated the two germline ends. The germline gives CDR1 SGHTA, CDR2 FQGNSA. DNA of the CDR3: TGTGCCAGCAGCTGGGGGGGCGATGCCTACGAGCAGTACTTC. Residues: CASSWGGDAYEQYF. The full variable domain, rest sourced from reference TRBV7-2 and TRBJ2-7, is GAGVSQSPSNKVTEKGKDVELRCDPISGHTALYWYRQSLGQGLEFLIYFQGNSAPDKSGLPSDRFSAERTGGSVSTLTIQRTQQEDSAVYLCASSWGGDAYEQYFGPGTRLTVT.

The V and J genes are TRBV19 and TRBJ2-1; no definite D call. The CDR3 consists of 15 residues. The V end was cut by 7 bases, the J end by 0 bases, with 13 bases between. Germline CDR1 LNHDA, CDR2 SQIVND (reference sequence). CDR3 DNA: TGTGCCAGTACCCCGACTGGAAGCTCCTACAATGAGCAGTTCTTC. It codes for CASTPTGSSYNEQFF.

This chain uses TRBV29-1 with TRBJ2-2; D is unclear. Germline-derived CDR1 and CDR2 are SQVTM and ANQGSEA. CDR3 size: 13 residues. Trimming took off 4 bases at V and 2 bases at J, with 8 bases between the two ends. CDR3 nucleotide sequence: TGCAGCGTTGGGCAGATCAACACCGGGGAGCTGTTTTTT. Residues: CSVGQINTGELFF.

The chain uses TRBV11-3 and TRBJ2-1, with D possibly TRBD2 on 5 matching bases. The germline gives CDR1 SGHNT, CDR2 YENEEA. The CDR3 is 16 amino acids. Trimming removed 4 bases from V and 10 bases from J, with 23 bases in between. The CDR3 DNA follows: TGTGCCAGCAGCTCCTCCTTAGGGCGGGCGACGGGAGAGCAGTTCTTC. Translated, it gives CASSSSLGRATGEQFF.